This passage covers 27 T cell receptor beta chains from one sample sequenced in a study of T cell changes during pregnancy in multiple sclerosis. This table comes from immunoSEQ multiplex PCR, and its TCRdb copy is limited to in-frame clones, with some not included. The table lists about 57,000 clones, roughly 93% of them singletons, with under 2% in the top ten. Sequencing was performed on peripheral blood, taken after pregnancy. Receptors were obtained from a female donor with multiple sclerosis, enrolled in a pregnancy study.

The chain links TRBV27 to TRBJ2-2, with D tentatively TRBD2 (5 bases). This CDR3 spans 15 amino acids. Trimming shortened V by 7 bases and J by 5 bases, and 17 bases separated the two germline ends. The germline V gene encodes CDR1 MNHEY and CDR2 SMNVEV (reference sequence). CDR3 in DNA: TGTGCCAGCACCCCGGGATTCCCATGGACCGGGGAGCTGTTTTTT. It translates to CASTPGFPWTGELFF.

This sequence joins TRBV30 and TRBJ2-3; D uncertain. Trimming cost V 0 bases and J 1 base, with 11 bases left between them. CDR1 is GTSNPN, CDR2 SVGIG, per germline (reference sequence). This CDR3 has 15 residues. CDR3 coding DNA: TGTGCCTGGAGTGTCATGAACGCGCGCACAGATACGCAGTATTTT. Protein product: CAWSVMNARTDTQYF. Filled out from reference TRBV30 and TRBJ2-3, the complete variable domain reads SQTIHQWPATLVQPVGSPLSLECTVEGTSNPNLYWYRQAAGRGLQLLFYSVGIGQISSEVPQNLSASRPQDRQFILSSKKLLLSDSGFYLCAWSVMNARTDTQYFGPGTRLTVL.

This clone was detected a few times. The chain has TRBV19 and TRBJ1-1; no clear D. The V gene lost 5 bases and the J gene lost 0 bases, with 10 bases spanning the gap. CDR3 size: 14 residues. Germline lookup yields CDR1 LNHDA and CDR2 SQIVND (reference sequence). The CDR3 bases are TGTGCCAGTAGTGTACCACAGATGAACACTGAAGCTTTCTTT. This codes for CASSVPQMNTEAFF.

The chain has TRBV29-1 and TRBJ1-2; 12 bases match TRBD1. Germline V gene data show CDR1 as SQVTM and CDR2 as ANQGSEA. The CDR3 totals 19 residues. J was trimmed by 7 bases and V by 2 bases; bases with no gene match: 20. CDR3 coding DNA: TGCAGCGTTGAAAAAACCCCCGGGACAGGGGGCTCCTTGGCGGGTGGCTACACCTTC. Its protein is CSVEKTPGTGGSLAGGYTF.

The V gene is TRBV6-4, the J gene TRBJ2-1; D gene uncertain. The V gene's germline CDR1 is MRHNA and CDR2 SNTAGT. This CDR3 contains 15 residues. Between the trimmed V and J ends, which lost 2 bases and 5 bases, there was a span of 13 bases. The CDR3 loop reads CASSDQALPNNEQFF. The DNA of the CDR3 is TGTGCCAGCAGTGACCAGGCCCTCCCAAACAATGAGCAGTTCTTC.

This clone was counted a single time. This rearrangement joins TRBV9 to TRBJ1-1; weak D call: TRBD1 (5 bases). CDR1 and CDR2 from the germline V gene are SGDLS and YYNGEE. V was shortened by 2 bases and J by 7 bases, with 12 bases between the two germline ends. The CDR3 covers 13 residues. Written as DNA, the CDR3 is TGTGCCAGCAGCGTGACAGTGTGGAGTGAAGCTTTCTTT. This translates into CASSVTVWSEAFF.

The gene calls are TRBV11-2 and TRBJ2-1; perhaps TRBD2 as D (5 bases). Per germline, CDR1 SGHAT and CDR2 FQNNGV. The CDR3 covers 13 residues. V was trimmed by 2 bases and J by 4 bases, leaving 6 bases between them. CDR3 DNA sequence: TGTGCCAGCAGCTTACCGGGGTACAATGAGCAGTTCTTC. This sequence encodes CASSLPGYNEQFF.

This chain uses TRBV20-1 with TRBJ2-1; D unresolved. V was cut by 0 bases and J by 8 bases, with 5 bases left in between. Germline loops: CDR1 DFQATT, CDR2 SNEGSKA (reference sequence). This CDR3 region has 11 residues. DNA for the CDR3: TGCAGTGCTAGAGAGGGCTATGAGCAGTTCTTC. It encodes CSAREGYEQFF.

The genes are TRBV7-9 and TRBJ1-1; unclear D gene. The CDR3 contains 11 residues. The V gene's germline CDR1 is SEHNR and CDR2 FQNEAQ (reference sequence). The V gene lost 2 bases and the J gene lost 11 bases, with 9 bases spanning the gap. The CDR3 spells CASSLSVVAFF. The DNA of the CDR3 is TGTGCCAGCAGCTTATCAGTGGTGGCTTTCTTT. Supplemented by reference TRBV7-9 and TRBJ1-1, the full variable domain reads DTGVSQNPRHKITKRGQNVTFRCDPISEHNRLYWYRQTLGQGPEFLTYFQNEAQLEKSRLLSDRFSAERPKGSFSTLEIQRTEQGDSAMYLCASSLSVVAFFGQGTRLTVV.

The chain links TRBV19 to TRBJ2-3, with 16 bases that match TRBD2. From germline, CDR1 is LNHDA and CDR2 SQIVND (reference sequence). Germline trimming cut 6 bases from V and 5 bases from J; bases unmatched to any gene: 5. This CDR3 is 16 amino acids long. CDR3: CASSPGTSGRGDTQYF. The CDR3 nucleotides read TGTGCCAGTAGCCCAGGGACTAGCGGGAGGGGAGATACGCAGTATTTT.

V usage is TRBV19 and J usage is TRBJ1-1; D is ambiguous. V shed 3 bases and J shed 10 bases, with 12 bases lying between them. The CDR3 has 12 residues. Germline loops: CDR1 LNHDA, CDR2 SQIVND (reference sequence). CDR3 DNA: TGTGCCAGTAGTATTGGCGGGCTAGCAGCTTTCTTT. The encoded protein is CASSIGGLAAFF.

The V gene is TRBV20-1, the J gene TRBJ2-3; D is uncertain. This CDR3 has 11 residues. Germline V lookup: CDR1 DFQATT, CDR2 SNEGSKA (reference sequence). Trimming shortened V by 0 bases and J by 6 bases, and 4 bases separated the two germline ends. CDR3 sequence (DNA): TGCAGTGCTAGAGATCTCGATACGCAGTATTTT. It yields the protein CSARDLDTQYF.

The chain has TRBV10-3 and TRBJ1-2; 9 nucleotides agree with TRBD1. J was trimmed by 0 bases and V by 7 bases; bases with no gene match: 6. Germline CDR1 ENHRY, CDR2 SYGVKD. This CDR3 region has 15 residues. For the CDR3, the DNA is TGTGCCATCACTACCGGGACAGGGCCTAACTATGGCTACACCTTC. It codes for CAITTGTGPNYGYTF.

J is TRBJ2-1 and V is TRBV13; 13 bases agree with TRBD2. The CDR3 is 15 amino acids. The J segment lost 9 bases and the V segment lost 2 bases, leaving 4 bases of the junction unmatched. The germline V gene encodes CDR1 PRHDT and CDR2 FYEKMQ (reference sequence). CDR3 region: CASSLTSGREGEQFF. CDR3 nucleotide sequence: TGTGCCAGCAGCTTAACTAGCGGGAGGGAGGGTGAGCAGTTCTTC.

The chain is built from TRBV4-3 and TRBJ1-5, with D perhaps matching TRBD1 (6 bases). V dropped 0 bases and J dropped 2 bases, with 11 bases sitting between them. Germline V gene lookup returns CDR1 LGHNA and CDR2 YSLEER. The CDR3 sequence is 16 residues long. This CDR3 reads CASSQESGAGNQPQHF. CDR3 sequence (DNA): TGCGCCAGCAGCCAAGAGTCAGGGGCGGGCAATCAGCCCCAGCATTTT.

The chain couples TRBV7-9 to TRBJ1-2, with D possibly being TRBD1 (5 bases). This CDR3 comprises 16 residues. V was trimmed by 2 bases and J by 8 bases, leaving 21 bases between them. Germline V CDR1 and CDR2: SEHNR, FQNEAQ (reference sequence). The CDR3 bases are TGTGCCAGCAGCTTAAGCTCCGATCGGGACGGGGGAGGCTACACCTTC. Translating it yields CASSLSSDRDGGGYTF.

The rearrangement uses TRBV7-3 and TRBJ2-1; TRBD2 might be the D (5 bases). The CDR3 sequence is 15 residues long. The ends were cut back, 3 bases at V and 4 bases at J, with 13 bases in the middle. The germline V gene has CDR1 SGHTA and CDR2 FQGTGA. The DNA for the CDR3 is TGTGCCAGCAGCTTCGAGGACCGGAGGTACAATGAGCAGTTCTTC. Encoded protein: CASSFEDRRYNEQFF.

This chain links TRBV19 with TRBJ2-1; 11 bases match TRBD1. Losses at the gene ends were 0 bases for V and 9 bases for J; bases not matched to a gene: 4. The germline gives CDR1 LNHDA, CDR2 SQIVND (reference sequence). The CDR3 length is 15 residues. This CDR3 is CASSIEGQGALEQFF. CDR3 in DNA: TGTGCCAGTAGTATAGAAGGACAGGGGGCCCTTGAGCAGTTCTTC.

The CDR3 bases are TGTGCCAGCAGCCAGGTCGGGGTTTCCTACGAGCAGTACTTC. This translates into CASSQVGVSYEQYF. This chain links TRBV27 with TRBJ2-7; the D gene is possibly TRBD2 (5 bases). Germline values: CDR1 MNHEY, CDR2 SMNVEV (reference sequence). CDR3 length equals 14 residues. V shed 6 bases and J shed 1 base, with 13 bases lying between them.

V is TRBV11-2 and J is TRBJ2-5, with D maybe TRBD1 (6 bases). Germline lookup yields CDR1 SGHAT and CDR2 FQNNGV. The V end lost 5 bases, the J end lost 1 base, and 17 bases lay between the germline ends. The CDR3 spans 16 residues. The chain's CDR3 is CASSQVHPDSQETQYF. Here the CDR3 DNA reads TGTGCCAGCAGCCAAGTTCATCCGGACAGCCAAGAGACCCAGTACTTC.

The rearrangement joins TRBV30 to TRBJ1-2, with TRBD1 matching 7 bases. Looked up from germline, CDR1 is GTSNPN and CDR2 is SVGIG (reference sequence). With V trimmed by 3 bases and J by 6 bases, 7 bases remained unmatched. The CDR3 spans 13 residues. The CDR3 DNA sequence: TGTGCCTGGAGGGCCCCAGGGGGGAATGGCTACACCTTC. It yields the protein CAWRAPGGNGYTF.

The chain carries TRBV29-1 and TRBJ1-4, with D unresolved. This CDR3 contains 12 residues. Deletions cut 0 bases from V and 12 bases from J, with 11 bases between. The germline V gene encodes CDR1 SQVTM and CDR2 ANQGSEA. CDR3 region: CSVEDLGEELFF. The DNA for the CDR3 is TGCAGCGTTGAAGATCTTGGGGAGGAACTGTTTTTT. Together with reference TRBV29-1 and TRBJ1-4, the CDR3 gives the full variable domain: SAVISQKPSRDICQRGTSLTIQCQVDSQVTMMFWYRQQPGQSLTLIATANQGSEATYESGFVIDKFPISRPNLTFSTLTVSNMSPEDSSIYLCSVEDLGEELFFGSGTQLSVL.

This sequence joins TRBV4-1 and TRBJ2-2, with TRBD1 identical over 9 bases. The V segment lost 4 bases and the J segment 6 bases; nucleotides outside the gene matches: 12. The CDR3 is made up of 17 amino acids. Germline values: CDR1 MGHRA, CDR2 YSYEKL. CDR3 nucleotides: TGCGCCAGCAGCCCTAGTCTGGGGACAGGGTATTCCGGGGAGCTGTTTTTT. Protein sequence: CASSPSLGTGYSGELFF.

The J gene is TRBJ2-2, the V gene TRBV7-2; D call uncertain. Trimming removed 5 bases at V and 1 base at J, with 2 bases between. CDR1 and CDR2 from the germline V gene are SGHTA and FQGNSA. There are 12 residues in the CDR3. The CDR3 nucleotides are TGTGCCAGCAGCCGGAACACCGGGGAGCTGTTTTTT. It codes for CASSRNTGELFF.

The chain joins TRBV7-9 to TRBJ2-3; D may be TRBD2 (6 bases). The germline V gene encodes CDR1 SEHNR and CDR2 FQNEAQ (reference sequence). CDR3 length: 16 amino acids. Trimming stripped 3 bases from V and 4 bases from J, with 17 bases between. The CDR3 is CASSFGPGLPSDTQYF. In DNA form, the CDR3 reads TGTGCCAGCAGCTTCGGTCCGGGACTCCCGTCAGATACGCAGTATTTT.

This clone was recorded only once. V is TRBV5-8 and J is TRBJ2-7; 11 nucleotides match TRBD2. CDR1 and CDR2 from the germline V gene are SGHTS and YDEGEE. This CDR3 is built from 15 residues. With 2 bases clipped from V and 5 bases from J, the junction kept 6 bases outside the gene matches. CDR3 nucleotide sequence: TGTGCCAGCAGCTTACTAGCGGGAGCGTCCGACGAGCAGTACTTC. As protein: CASSLLAGASDEQYF.

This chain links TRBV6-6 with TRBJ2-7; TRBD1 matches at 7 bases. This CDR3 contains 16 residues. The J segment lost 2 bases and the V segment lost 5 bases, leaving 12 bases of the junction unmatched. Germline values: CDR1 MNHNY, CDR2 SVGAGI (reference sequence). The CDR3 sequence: CASSKIPGQYTYEQYF. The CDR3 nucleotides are TGTGCCAGCAGTAAAATTCCGGGACAGTACACCTACGAGCAGTACTTC.